The 16 T cell receptor beta chains presented below share a single source sample, sequenced in a study of control samples from healthy donors and cancer patients. This table comes from immunoSEQ multiplex PCR, and its TCRdb copy is limited to in-frame clones, with some not included. Of approximately 82,000 clones in the sample, more than 70% were seen once. Sequencing was carried out using blood. All receptors derive from a man between 45 and 60 years old in good health.

CDR3 DNA: TGCGCCAGCAGCTATGGACAGGTTGGGGACGAGCAGTACGTC. Translating it yields CASSYGQVGDEQYV. The chain links TRBV5-1 to TRBJ2-7, with 7 bases that match TRBD1. CDR3 length: 14 residues. CDR1 and CDR2 (germline): SGHRS, YFSETQ. V lost 3 bases, J lost 5 bases, and 8 bases stayed unmatched.

This chain uses TRBV11-3 with TRBJ2-2; D is undetermined. Germline CDR1 is SGHNT and CDR2 is YENEEA. The ends were cut back, 5 bases at V and 8 bases at J, with 15 bases in the middle. This CDR3 comprises 14 residues. The chain's CDR3 is CASSHYEESGELFF. The DNA of the CDR3 is TGTGCCAGCAGCCATTATGAGGAGTCGGGGGAGCTGTTTTTT.

This CDR3 reads CASSLAGLEAFF. For the CDR3, the DNA is TGTGCCAGCAGTTTGGCAGGGCTTGAAGCTTTCTTT. This chain links TRBV12-3 or TRBV12-4 with TRBJ1-1, with D possibly TRBD1 on 5 matching bases. The germline V and J ends were trimmed by 3 bases and 7 bases, with 9 bases remaining between them. The CDR3 totals 12 residues.

The rearrangement links TRBV5-1 to TRBJ2-3; D uncertain. The ends were cut back, 4 bases at V and 0 bases at J, with 12 bases in the middle. CDR3 size: 15 residues. Germline loops: CDR1 SGHRS, CDR2 YFSETQ. The CDR3: CASSPRQPSTDTQYF. Written as DNA, the CDR3 is TGCGCCAGCAGCCCCCGACAACCGAGCACAGATACGCAGTATTTT. Full variable domain (missing parts from reference TRBV5-1 and TRBJ2-3): KAGVTQTPRYLIKTRGQQVTLSCSPISGHRSVSWYQQTPGQGLQFLFEYFSETQRNKGNFPGRFSGRQFSNSRSEMNVSTLELGDSALYLCASSPRQPSTDTQYFGPGTRLTVL.

Details on this clone: Mismatch with germline at one junction end may stem from a read error. The chain has TRBV3-1 (or the pseudogene TRBV3-2) and TRBJ2-7, with 8 bases lining up with TRBD1. The CDR3 covers 14 residues. Germline lookup yields CDR1 LGHDT and CDR2 YNNKEL (reference sequence). CDR3 nucleotide sequence: TGTGCCAGCAGCCAACCCGGGACAGGATCATCTCTGGACTTC. This codes for CASSQPGTGSSLDF.

This clone was found a few times. The identical CDR3 is also encoded by other nucleotide sequences in the sample. The chain's CDR3 is CASSLTSNEKLFF. The CDR3, as DNA: TGTGCCAGCAGCTTGACTTCTAATGAAAAACTGTTTTTT. V and J are TRBV7-9 and TRBJ1-4; D remains ambiguous. Looked up from germline, CDR1 is SEHNR and CDR2 is FQNEAQ (reference sequence). With 3 bases removed from V and 3 bases from J, the gap between germline ends came to 5 bases. This CDR3 contains 13 residues.

The chain links TRBV9 to TRBJ2-6; no clear D gene. Germline-derived CDR1 and CDR2 are SGDLS and YYNGEE. The ends were cut back, 0 bases at V and 1 base at J, with 11 bases in the middle. The CDR3 spans 17 residues. In nucleotides, the CDR3 is TGTGCCAGCAGCGTAGCTGGAATGGAGTCTGGGGCCAACGTCCTGACTTTC. This gives the protein CASSVAGMESGANVLTF.

The sample holds a few counts of this clone. The gene calls are TRBV7-2 and TRBJ1-2; D unclear. Deletions cut 1 base from V and 1 base from J, with 7 bases between. Germline CDR1 and CDR2: SGHTA and FQGNSA. The length of the CDR3 is 14 residues. CDR3 sequence: CASSLGLYNYGYTF. DNA for the CDR3: TGTGCCAGCAGCTTAGGGCTATATAACTATGGCTACACCTTC. The full variable domain, with the rest looked up from reference TRBV7-2 and TRBJ1-2, is GAGVSQSPSNKVTEKGKDVELRCDPISGHTALYWYRQSLGQGLEFLIYFQGNSAPDKSGLPSDRFSAERTGGSVSTLTIQRTQQEDSAVYLCASSLGLYNYGYTFGSGTRLTVV.

The J gene is TRBJ1-5, the V gene TRBV3-1 (or the pseudogene TRBV3-2); maybe TRBD1 (5 bases). The CDR3 covers 14 residues. Looked up from germline, CDR1 is LGHDT and CDR2 is YNNKEL (reference sequence). Trimming stripped 2 bases from V and 4 bases from J, with 9 bases between. This chain's CDR3 is CASSQWGGNQPQHF. The CDR3 DNA follows: TGTGCCAGCAGCCAATGGGGGGGGAATCAGCCCCAGCATTTT.

The chain links TRBV5-4 to TRBJ2-1, with TRBD2 matching over 10 bases. Germline CDR1 reads SGHNT; CDR2 reads YYREEE (reference sequence). CDR3 size: 15 residues. Trimming took 4 bases from V and 4 from J; bases not matched to a gene: 5. Written as DNA, the CDR3 is TGTGCCAGCAGCATAGCGGGAGGAGGGTACAATGAGCAGTTCTTC. It codes for CASSIAGGGYNEQFF.

The chain couples TRBV7-2 to TRBJ2-2; D is unresolved. The CDR3 extends over 13 amino acids. Germline loops: CDR1 SGHTA, CDR2 FQGNSA. The V and J ends lost 1 base and 2 bases respectively, with 2 bases between them. In DNA, the CDR3 is TGTGCCAGCAGCTTAGATAACACCGGGGAGCTGTTTTTT. The encoded protein is CASSLDNTGELFF.

For the CDR3, the DNA is TGTGCCACCAGTGTGAACCGGGACAATCAGCCCCAGCATTTT. Protein sequence: CATSVNRDNQPQHF. The rearrangement joins TRBV24-1 to TRBJ1-5; D is uncertain. The CDR3 is made up of 14 amino acids. CDR1 is KGHDR, CDR2 SFDVKD, per germline. V lost 5 bases and J 3 bases, leaving 10 bases between the germline ends.

The chain is built from TRBV11-2 and TRBJ1-1, with D tentatively TRBD1 (5 bases). Per germline, CDR1 SGHAT and CDR2 FQNNGV. The CDR3 runs to 14 residues. V gave up 5 bases and J gave up 3 bases, with 13 bases separating them. The DNA of the CDR3 is TGTGCCAGCAGCAGCCGACAGACGGACACTGAAGCTTTCTTT. This translates into CASSSRQTDTEAFF. Full variable domain (remainder filled in from reference TRBV11-2 and TRBJ1-1): EAGVAQSPRYKIIEKRQSVAFWCNPISGHATLYWYQQILGQGPKLLIQFQNNGVVDDSQLPKDRFSAERLKGVDSTLKIQPAKLEDSAVYLCASSSRQTDTEAFFGQGTRLTVV.

The rearrangement links TRBV5-4 to TRBJ1-2; D is undetermined. The length of the CDR3 is 13 residues. Germline CDR1 and CDR2: SGHNT and YYREEE (reference sequence). V lost 4 bases and J lost 2, with 9 bases in between. The chain's CDR3 is CASSPDGNYGYTF. CDR3 nucleotide sequence: TGTGCCAGCAGCCCGGACGGAAACTATGGCTACACCTTC.

This clone showed up just once. V usage is TRBV6-6 and J usage is TRBJ2-3, with 9 bases lining up with TRBD1. This CDR3 has 16 residues. V trimming: 6 bases; J trimming: 5 bases; junction bases outside the gene matches: 12. Germline V gives CDR1 MNHNY, CDR2 SVGAGI (reference sequence). CDR3 nucleotide sequence: TGTGCCAGCAGGCGAATCGGGACAGGGATGGTAGATACGCAGTATTTT. Protein: CASRRIGTGMVDTQYF.

Only a few counts were recorded for this clone. The rearrangement links TRBV9 to TRBJ2-3, with D hard to call. This CDR3 contains 12 residues. V was clipped by 0 bases and J by 4 bases, with 3 bases between them. Germline V lookup: CDR1 SGDLS, CDR2 YYNGEE. CDR3 sequence reads: CASSVVADTQYF. The CDR3 bases are TGTGCCAGCAGCGTAGTTGCAGATACGCAGTATTTT.